This entry lists 22 T cell receptor beta chains sequenced from one sample in a study of response to subunit inactivated influenza vaccine. One entry per CDR3 protein, called by TCRdb with MiXCR from the RT-PCR reads. The table lists around 490,000 distinct CDR3 sequences, 7.5% to 8.5% of them singletons. Here the sequenced sample was PBMCs from blood, taken less than 30 months after vaccination. The source is a man in his fifties or sixties who received an inactivated influenza vaccine.

This clonotype has just a few counts. This chain joins TRBV7-8 and TRBJ1-4, with 9 bases matching TRBD1. The CDR3 runs 16 residues. The trim removed 1 base at V and 10 bases at J, leaving 10 bases unmatched. Looked up from germline, CDR1 is SGHVS and CDR2 is FQNEAQ. DNA of the CDR3: TGTGCCAGCAGCTTAGGTGGGGGACAGGGCTCAGGAAAACTGTTTTTT. Translating it yields CASSLGGGQGSGKLFF.

This clonotype was counted many times. The J gene is TRBJ2-3, the V gene TRBV7-8; 7 nucleotides line up with TRBD2. The J segment lost 2 bases and the V segment lost 5 bases, leaving 7 bases of the junction unmatched. Germline assignment: CDR1 SGHVS and CDR2 FQNEAQ. This CDR3 has 15 residues. The CDR3 DNA sequence: TGTGCCAGCAGCCTCTGGGGGGGTATCACAGATACGCAGTATTTT. Translation gives CASSLWGGITDTQYF.

This clonotype was counted many times. This chain uses TRBV5-6 with TRBJ2-5; D unclear. The CDR3 extends over 12 amino acids. The V gene's germline CDR1 is SGHDT and CDR2 YYEEEE. The V end lost 0 bases, the J end lost 7 bases, and 7 bases lay between the germline ends. CDR3 sequence (DNA): TGTGCCAGCAGCTTGGGGGAAGGGACCCAGTACTTC. Protein product: CASSLGEGTQYF.

This clonotype has at least ten counts. V usage is TRBV6-2 or TRBV6-3 and J usage is TRBJ2-2; 9 bases align to TRBD1. Germline V gives CDR1 MNHEY, CDR2 SVGEGT. Trimming took 5 bases from V and 4 from J; bases not matched to a gene: 5. The CDR3 length is 15 residues. CDR3 sequence: CASSPPGQGTGELFF. Written as DNA, the CDR3 is TGTGCCAGCAGTCCACCGGGACAGGGCACCGGGGAGCTGTTTTTT.

CDR3 protein: CASSQEPTGSAEQYF. CDR3 nucleotides: TGCGCCAGCAGCCAAGAGCCCACCGGTTCTGCCGAGCAGTACTTC. V and J are TRBV4-1 and TRBJ2-7, with D unclear. Germline V gene sequence: CDR1 MGHRA, CDR2 YSYEKL. The CDR3 length is 15 residues. V was cut by 0 bases and J by 6 bases, with 15 bases left in between.

The sample holds a few counts of this clonotype. V usage is TRBV7-8 and J usage is TRBJ1-5; D is undetermined. There are 14 residues in the CDR3. Germline V lookup: CDR1 SGHVS, CDR2 FQNEAQ. Trimming removed 2 bases from V and 11 bases from J, with 16 bases in between. CDR3 sequence: CASSLRETRRAQHF. The CDR3 nucleotides are TGTGCCAGCAGCTTACGTGAGACGAGAAGGGCCCAGCATTTT.

This clonotype was detected only a few times. The chain joins TRBV29-1 to TRBJ2-3, with TRBD2 identical over 8 bases. The CDR3 is 11 amino acids. Germline V CDR1 and CDR2: SQVTM, ANQGSEA. The DNA for the CDR3 is TGCATGACTAGCGACACAGATACGCAGTATTTT. The encoded protein is CMTSDTDTQYF.

This clonotype occurred a few times. The chain combines TRBV12-3 or TRBV12-4 with TRBJ1-2; 8 bases map to TRBD1. Trimming took 4 bases from V and 8 from J; bases not matched to a gene: 12. The CDR3 is made up of 15 amino acids. Here the CDR3 DNA reads TGTGCCAGCAGTTCCCTCCGGGCCAGGGGGCGAGGCTACACCTTC. Translation gives CASSSLRARGRGYTF.

The sample holds a few counts of this clonotype. The chain couples TRBV7-8 to TRBJ2-2; 7 bases are a match to TRBD1. CDR3 length equals 15 residues. Germline CDR1 is SGHVS and CDR2 is FQNEAQ. The trim removed 1 base at V and 6 bases at J, leaving 5 bases unmatched. The CDR3 loop reads CASSLVRQGAGELFF. In nucleotides, the CDR3 is TGTGCCAGCAGCTTAGTCCGACAGGGTGCCGGGGAGCTGTTTTTT.

This chain connects TRBV5-1 to TRBJ2-2; a possible D gene is TRBD1 (6 bases). V was pared by 3 bases and J by 1 base, with 10 bases between. The CDR3 consists of 15 residues. Germline V lookup: CDR1 SGHRS, CDR2 YFSETQ. The CDR3 DNA reads as TGCGCCAGCAGCTCTCTACAGGGGAACACCGGGGAGCTGTTTTTT. Amino acids: CASSSLQGNTGELFF.

This clonotype was counted only a few times. The chain joins TRBV29-1 to TRBJ2-3; TRBD1 or TRBD2 may be the D gene (6 bases each). The germline V gene encodes CDR1 SQVTM and CDR2 ANQGSEA. V was pared by 4 bases and J by 1 base, with 15 bases between. The CDR3 totals 15 residues. CDR3 sequence: CSVGRAPGGTDTQYF. In nucleotides, the CDR3 is TGCAGCGTTGGGAGGGCCCCAGGGGGCACAGATACGCAGTATTTT.

This clonotype was found once. The genes are TRBV9 and TRBJ2-3; D perhaps matches TRBD2 (6 bases). V lost 2 bases and J lost 5, with 12 bases in between. Germline V gene lookup returns CDR1 SGDLS and CDR2 YYNGEE. CDR3 size: 14 residues. The CDR3 region is CASSVWGVGDTQYF. CDR3 bases: TGTGCCAGCAGCGTCTGGGGGGTGGGAGATACGCAGTATTTT.

This clonotype was observed a few times. This rearrangement joins TRBV19 to TRBJ2-7; D may be TRBD2 (6 bases). CDR3 length: 15 amino acids. Germline V gene sequence: CDR1 LNHDA, CDR2 SQIVND (reference sequence). Deletions cut 0 bases from V and 6 bases from J, with 15 bases between. The CDR3 sequence is CASSIDAIAAREQYF. The CDR3 coding sequence is TGTGCCAGTAGTATAGATGCAATAGCGGCTCGCGAGCAGTACTTC.

V usage is TRBV20-1 and J usage is TRBJ2-7; TRBD2 might be the D (6 bases). Trimming pared 1 base from V and 4 bases from J, leaving 14 bases between. Germline V gene data show CDR1 as DFQATT and CDR2 as SNEGSKA (reference sequence). CDR3 length equals 14 residues. CDR3 residues: CSARALPGSYEQYF. The CDR3 bases are TGCAGTGCTAGAGCTCTTCCCGGGAGTTACGAGCAGTACTTC.

In its sample, this clonotype was seen a few times. The chain is built from TRBV6-2 or TRBV6-3 and TRBJ2-2; 7 bases line up with TRBD2. The CDR3 is 17 residues long. The ends lost 5 bases at V and 0 bases at J; junction bases unmatched: 9. Per germline, CDR1 MNHEY and CDR2 SVGEGT. The CDR3 DNA is TGTGCCAGCAGTCCAGCCCTACTAGCGTCGAACACCGGGGAGCTGTTTTTT. Translating gives CASSPALLASNTGELFF.

J is TRBJ2-2 and V is TRBV28; no clear D. The CDR3 totals 12 residues. Deletions cut 5 bases from V and 4 bases from J, with 5 bases between. Germline CDR1 reads MDHEN; CDR2 reads SYDVKM. The CDR3 DNA is TGTGCCAGCAGTCCCCTCACCGGGGAGCTGTTTTTT. This gives the protein CASSPLTGELFF.

The table lists this clonotype with many counts. The chain employs TRBV24-1 and TRBJ2-4; D uncertain. Per the germline V gene, CDR1 is KGHDR and CDR2 is SFDVKD. The CDR3 has 14 amino acids. The V and J ends lost 0 bases and 8 bases respectively, with 10 bases between them. The DNA of the CDR3 is TGTGCCACCAGTGATTTGAAAGATAGGGACATTCAGTACTTC. It codes for CATSDLKDRDIQYF.

This rearrangement joins TRBV7-2 to TRBJ1-1; TRBD1 is a possible D gene (6 bases). Per the germline V gene, CDR1 is SGHTA and CDR2 is FQGNSA. There are 16 residues in the CDR3. Trimming left V 6 bases short and J 1 base short, with 18 bases between. Here the CDR3 reads CASRSAGGHQNTEAFF. As DNA, the CDR3 is TGTGCCAGCAGATCAGCCGGGGGACACCAGAACACTGAAGCTTTCTTT.

A few counts support this clonotype. V is TRBV4-1 and J is TRBJ2-2, with D hard to call. Trimming took 0 bases from V and 5 from J, leaving 7 bases between them. The CDR3 runs to 14 residues. CDR1 MGHRA and CDR2 YSYEKL come from the germline V gene. This chain's CDR3 is CASSQDFTTGELFF. CDR3 coding DNA: TGCGCCAGCAGCCAAGATTTTACTACCGGGGAGCTGTTTTTT.

At least ten counts were recorded for this clonotype. This chain connects TRBV4-1 to TRBJ2-2, with D maybe TRBD2 (6 bases). Between the trimmed V and J ends, which lost 3 bases and 4 bases, there was a span of 15 bases. The germline V gene encodes CDR1 MGHRA and CDR2 YSYEKL. This CDR3 is built from 16 residues. CDR3 nucleotide sequence: TGCGCCAGCAGCCAGGAGAGACTAGTTCGCACCGGGGAGCTGTTTTTT. Its translation: CASSQERLVRTGELFF.

This clonotype has ten or more counts. This chain links TRBV20-1 with TRBJ2-1, with TRBD2 identical over 14 bases. This CDR3 spans 15 amino acids. The ends lost 6 bases at V and 6 bases at J; junction bases unmatched: 7. The germline CDR1 and CDR2 sequences are DFQATT and SNEGSKA (reference sequence). CDR3 bases: TGCAGTGCCTTATCCGGGACTAGCGGGAGCAATGAGCAGTTCTTC. Protein: CSALSGTSGSNEQFF.

V and J are TRBV11-3 and TRBJ2-1; 9 bases match TRBD2. The CDR3 extends over 16 amino acids. With V trimmed by 4 bases and J by 5 bases, 9 bases remained unmatched. Germline V CDR1 and CDR2: SGHNT, YENEEA. CDR3 loop: CASSSATSGFHNEQFF. The CDR3 DNA follows: TGTGCCAGCAGCTCTGCTACTAGCGGGTTTCACAATGAGCAGTTCTTC.